A single sample is the source of the 28 T cell receptor beta chains below, sequenced in a study of shared T cell receptors in the human thymus. This table comes from immunoSEQ multiplex PCR, and its TCRdb copy is limited to in-frame clones, with some not included. The sample includes under 700,000 clones, 75% to 80% seen only once; the top ten take about 0.014%. These sequences were also reported in another study, on human thymus T cells.

The sample comprised thymocytes. The receptors originated from a boy younger than two with a congenital heart defect.

About this clone itself: Other DNA sequences within the sample encode an identical CDR3. The rearrangement joins TRBV27 to TRBJ1-5; 10 bases match TRBD1. This CDR3 contains 15 residues. The germline V gene has CDR1 MNHEY and CDR2 SMNVEV (reference sequence). The V and J ends lost 4 bases and 4 bases, in that order; junction bases with no gene match: 4. CDR3 sequence reads: CASSSRTGGNQPQHF. In DNA, the CDR3 is TGTGCCAGCAGTTCCAGGACAGGGGGAAATCAGCCCCAGCATTTT.

This chain connects TRBV7-2 to TRBJ2-7, with a weak D call TRBD2 (6 bases). The CDR3 loop spans 15 amino acids. The germline gives CDR1 SGHTA, CDR2 FQGNSA. Trimming pared 2 bases from V and 0 bases from J, leaving 11 bases between. CDR3 nucleotides: TGTGCCAGCAGCTTACGCGGGGATAGCTCCTACGAGCAGTACTTC. It translates to CASSLRGDSSYEQYF. The full variable domain, rest sourced from reference TRBV7-2 and TRBJ2-7, is GAGVSQSPSNKVTEKGKDVELRCDPISGHTALYWYRQSLGQGLEFLIYFQGNSAPDKSGLPSDRFSAERTGGSVSTLTIQRTQQEDSAVYLCASSLRGDSSYEQYFGPGTRLTVT.

This chain connects TRBV5-1 to TRBJ1-3, with 7 bases identical to TRBD1. J was trimmed by 0 bases and V by 0 bases; bases with no gene match: 6. Looked up from germline, CDR1 is SGHRS and CDR2 is YFSETQ. This CDR3 region has 17 residues. CDR3 protein: CASSLGVDRDSGNTIYF. CDR3 DNA sequence: TGCGCCAGCAGCTTGGGGGTTGACAGGGACTCTGGAAACACCATATATTTT.

The chain carries TRBV18 and TRBJ2-2, with 8 bases lining up with TRBD2. The junction had 10 bases not matched to a gene; V was cut back by 1 base and J by 0 bases. The CDR3 loop spans 19 amino acids. Looked up from germline, CDR1 is KGHSH and CDR2 is LQKENI. The CDR3 sequence is CASSPQGLAGNANTGELFF. The DNA for the CDR3 is TGTGCCAGCTCACCACAAGGACTAGCAGGCAATGCGAACACCGGGGAGCTGTTTTTT. Variable domain in full (rest from reference TRBV18 and TRBJ2-2): NAGVMQNPRHLVRRRGQEARLRCSPMKGHSHVYWYRQLPEEGLKFMVYLQKENIIDESGMPKERFSAEFPKEGPSILRIQQVVRGDSAAYFCASSPQGLAGNANTGELFFGEGSRLTVL.

CDR3 sequence: CASKSIGPEKPDTQYF. The DNA for the CDR3 is TGTGCCAGCAAATCAATTGGTCCCGAGAAGCCAGATACGCAGTATTTT. The rearrangement links TRBV21-1 to TRBJ2-3; the D call in the table, TRBD2, was not verified against the DNA. TRBV21-1 has pseudogene status. The CDR3 sequence is 16 residues long.

The chain couples TRBV20-1 to TRBJ2-1; no clear D. Germline V gives CDR1 DFQATT, CDR2 SNEGSKA (reference sequence). V was clipped by 3 bases and J by 5 bases, with 5 bases between them. There are 11 residues in the CDR3. This CDR3 reads CSASIHNEQFF. The CDR3 DNA reads as TGCAGTGCTAGTATCCACAATGAGCAGTTCTTC.

This chain connects TRBV15 to TRBJ2-5; 9 nucleotides line up with TRBD1. The germline V gene encodes CDR1 LNHNV and CDR2 YYDKDF (reference sequence). After removal of 8 bases from V and 3 bases from J, the junction contained 4 bases not matched to a gene. The CDR3 is 13 amino acids. The DNA for the CDR3 is TGTGCCACCCGGGACAGGGAGGAAGAGACCCAGTACTTC. Translating it yields CATRDREEETQYF. The complete variable domain, with remaining parts taken from reference TRBV15 and TRBJ2-5, reads DAMVIQNPRYQVTQFGKPVTLSCSQTLNHNVMYWYQQKSSQAPKLLFHYYDKDFNNEADTPDNFQSRRPNTSFCFLDIRSPGLGDTAMYLCATRDREEETQYFGPGTRLLVL.

The chain employs TRBV9 and TRBJ2-2; the D gene is possibly TRBD1 (5 bases). Germline V CDR1 and CDR2: SGDLS, YYNGEE. There are 15 residues in the CDR3. V lost 2 bases and J 8 bases, leaving 16 bases between the germline ends. For the CDR3, the DNA is TGTGCCAGCAGCGTTGGGGCGACCTCCGGGGGGGAGCTGTTTTTT. Its translation: CASSVGATSGGELFF.

This clone occurred a few times. The rearrangement joins TRBV7-6 to TRBJ2-3; 12 bases map to TRBD2. This CDR3 contains 17 residues. Germline V CDR1 and CDR2: SGHVS, FNYEAQ. V was pared by 4 bases and J by 5 bases, with 10 bases of the junction left unmatched. CDR3 region: CASSSRGLAGTEDTQYF. Here the CDR3 DNA reads TGTGCCAGCAGCTCCCGCGGACTAGCGGGAACGGAAGATACGCAGTATTTT.

The chain couples TRBV28 to TRBJ2-7; 7 bases map to TRBD1. From germline, CDR1 is MDHEN and CDR2 SYDVKM. The CDR3 has 14 amino acids. With 6 bases clipped from V and 4 bases from J, the junction kept 9 bases outside the gene matches. In DNA, the CDR3 is TGTGCCAGCAGAGATACAGGGGTAGGATACGAGCAGTACTTC. This translates into CASRDTGVGYEQYF.

V gene TRBV5-1 combines with J gene TRBJ2-1, with TRBD2 matching 14 bases. V was pared by 3 bases and J by 8 bases, with 7 bases of the junction left unmatched. This CDR3 comprises 16 residues. Germline V gives CDR1 SGHRS, CDR2 YFSETQ. As DNA, the CDR3 is TGCGCCAGCAGCTGGGGGACTAGCGGGAGTTTCGATGAGCAGTTCTTC. Translated, it gives CASSWGTSGSFDEQFF.

J is TRBJ1-5 and V is TRBV7-2, with TRBD1 matching over 8 bases. CDR3 size: 16 residues. J lost 7 bases, V lost 1 base, and 9 bases had no gene match. Germline CDR1 and CDR2: SGHTA and FQGNSA. CDR3 DNA sequence: TGTGCCAGCAGCTTAGAGACAGGGGATTTCAGGCAGCCCCAGCATTTT. This codes for CASSLETGDFRQPQHF.

The genes are TRBV6-1 and TRBJ1-1; D not certain. The CDR3 has 13 residues. With 7 bases removed from V and 4 bases from J, the gap between germline ends came to 13 bases. Germline CDR1 and CDR2: MNHNS and SASEGT. The CDR3 spells CASTPTSGTEAFF. CDR3 in DNA: TGTGCCAGCACCCCTACGTCCGGCACTGAAGCTTTCTTT.

The rearrangement joins TRBV14 to TRBJ2-7, with 7 bases matching TRBD2. CDR3 length: 18 residues. The V gene's germline CDR1 is SGHDN and CDR2 FVKESK. Trimming at V came to 1 base and at J to 3 bases, leaving 15 bases not matched to a gene. CDR3: CASSQGGVGGSTLYEQYF. In DNA form, the CDR3 reads TGTGCCAGCAGCCAAGGAGGCGTCGGCGGGAGTACCCTCTACGAGCAGTACTTC.

This clone was seen only once. Germline and junction disagree at one end, which may indicate a read error. The chain has TRBV7-2 and TRBJ2-1; 8 bases agree with TRBD1. The CDR3 length is 11 residues. Germline V gene sequence: CDR1 SGHTA, CDR2 FQGNSA. This chain's CDR3 is CASSPRDRQIF. The DNA of the CDR3 is TGTGCCAGCAGCCCTCGGGACAGGCAGATCTTC.

The chain has TRBV29-1 and TRBJ2-1, with TRBD2 matching 12 bases. Trimming cost V 4 bases and J 0 bases; bases outside gene matches: 10. CDR1 is SQVTM, CDR2 ANQGSEA, per germline. This CDR3 spans 18 amino acids. The CDR3 nucleotides read TGCAGCGTTGGAGGTACTAGCGGGAGGAGGGGCTCCTACAATGAGCAGTTCTTC. Residues: CSVGGTSGRRGSYNEQFF.

This chain links TRBV6-1 with TRBJ2-5, with 11 bases matching TRBD2. The length of the CDR3 is 17 residues. Germline CDR1 is MNHNS and CDR2 is SASEGT. V shed 4 bases and J 3 bases; nucleotides not matched to a gene: 10. The CDR3 DNA is TGTGCCAGCAGTGGAATACTAGCGGGAGTGAGAAAAGAGACCCAGTACTTC. Translation gives CASSGILAGVRKETQYF.

The V and J genes are TRBV5-4 and TRBJ2-7; maybe TRBD2 (5 bases). The CDR3 is made up of 13 amino acids. The germline CDR1 and CDR2 sequences are SGHNT and YYREEE (reference sequence). Trimming removed 4 bases from V and 7 bases from J, with 15 bases in between. The CDR3 DNA is TGTGCCAGCAGCCGTGGACTCGAGGAGGAGCAGTACTTC. Protein: CASSRGLEEEQYF.

With respect to this clone: The junction departs from germline at one end; a sequencing error may be responsible. The chain uses TRBV5-5 and TRBJ2-7, with 10 nucleotides matching TRBD1. There are 15 residues in the CDR3. CDR1 is SGHKS and CDR2 is YYEKEE in the germline V gene (reference sequence). In nucleotides, the CDR3 is TGTGCCAGCACCTTGACAGGGGGCGAGTGGTACGAGCAGTACTTC. Translating it yields CASTLTGGEWYEQYF.

V gene TRBV28 combines with J gene TRBJ1-2, with a possible D match to TRBD1 (5 bases). Deletions cut 5 bases from V and 1 base from J, with 14 bases between. Germline values: CDR1 MDHEN, CDR2 SYDVKM. This CDR3 has 15 residues. The CDR3 DNA follows: TGTGCCAGCAGTGGGGGGGAGATGTATAACTATGGCTACACCTTC. This encodes CASSGGEMYNYGYTF.

This clone is a singleton in its sample. The gene calls are TRBV2 and TRBJ2-7; a possible D gene is TRBD1 (6 bases). The germline CDR1 and CDR2 sequences are SNHLY and FYNNEI. Trimming took 2 bases from V and 3 from J, leaving 14 bases between them. The CDR3 consists of 15 residues. The CDR3 is CASSEQTGSRYEQYF. The CDR3 coding sequence is TGTGCCAGCAGTGAACAAACAGGGTCCCGCTACGAGCAGTACTTC.

The chain is built from TRBV11-2 and TRBJ1-4; perhaps TRBD1 as D (5 bases). Between the trimmed V and J ends, which lost 4 bases and 8 bases, there was a span of 8 bases. The CDR3 contains 12 residues. Looked up from germline, CDR1 is SGHAT and CDR2 is FQNNGV. The CDR3 DNA sequence: TGTGCCAGCAGCTCCGGGGGGGAAAAACTGTTTTTT. Translation: CASSSGGEKLFF.

The V and J genes are TRBV12-5 and TRBJ1-1; a weak D match, TRBD1 (6 bases). Germline V gene data show CDR1 as LGHNT and CDR2 as FRNRAP. The CDR3 consists of 16 residues. V was pared by 2 bases and J by 3 bases, with 16 bases between. As DNA, the CDR3 is TGTGCTAGTGGTTTGATACAGGGAAGTTTGGACACTGAAGCTTTCTTT. Its translation is CASGLIQGSLDTEAFF.

The chain employs TRBV28 and TRBJ2-1; the match to TRBD2 covers 12 bases. The V segment lost 1 base and the J segment 4 bases; nucleotides outside the gene matches: 5. The CDR3 is 17 amino acids. Germline CDR1 MDHEN, CDR2 SYDVKM. CDR3 sequence: CASSLLGLAGGYNEQFF. The DNA of the CDR3 is TGTGCCAGCAGTTTATTGGGGCTAGCGGGAGGGTACAATGAGCAGTTCTTC. The entire variable domain, with the rest obtained from reference TRBV28 and TRBJ2-1, is as follows: DVKVTQSSRYLVKRTGEKVFLECVQDMDHENMFWYRQDPGLGLRLIYFSYDVKMKEKGDIPEGYSVSREKKERFSLILESASTNQTSMYLCASSLLGLAGGYNEQFFGPGTRLTVL.

The V and J genes are TRBV7-2 and TRBJ1-3; 10 bases agree with TRBD1. With V trimmed by 4 bases and J by 3 bases, 6 bases remained unmatched. This CDR3 is built from 16 residues. CDR1 SGHTA and CDR2 FQGNSA come from the germline V gene. The CDR3 nucleotides are TGTGCCAGCAGCTACCCCGGGACAGGGGATGGAAACACCATATATTTT. As protein: CASSYPGTGDGNTIYF.

The V and J genes are TRBV5-6 and TRBJ2-1; 12 nucleotides align to TRBD2. This CDR3 comprises 17 residues. CDR1 is SGHDT and CDR2 is YYEEEE in the germline V gene. The ends lost 2 bases at V and 7 bases at J; junction bases unmatched: 10. The CDR3: CASSFPLAGGPSNEQFF. The CDR3 DNA is TGTGCCAGCAGCTTTCCCCTAGCGGGAGGGCCCTCGAATGAGCAGTTCTTC. The whole variable domain, filled in from reference TRBV5-6 and TRBJ2-1, reads DAGVTQSPTHLIKTRGQQVTLRCSPKSGHDTVSWYQQALGQGPQFIFQYYEEEERQRGNFPDRFSGHQFPNYSSELNVNALLLGDSALYLCASSFPLAGGPSNEQFFGPGTRLTVL.

Here the CDR3 reads CASSLRRRGSNQPQHF. In DNA, the CDR3 is TGTGCCAGCAGCCTACGGAGGAGAGGGAGCAATCAGCCCCAGCATTTT. This rearrangement joins TRBV5-6 to TRBJ1-5; no reliable D call. CDR1 is SGHDT, CDR2 YYEEEE, per germline. Trimming cost V 4 bases and J 1 base, with 15 bases left between them. The CDR3 is 16 amino acids.

In DNA form, the CDR3 reads TGTGCCAGCAGCTTAGATCGGGACACTGGAGACACCGGGGAGCTGTTTTTT. Translation gives CASSLDRDTGDTGELFF. The chain joins TRBV11-2 to TRBJ2-2; tentative D call: TRBD1 (6 bases). CDR3 length equals 17 residues. V was trimmed by 0 bases and J by 3 bases, leaving 14 bases between them. The germline V gene has CDR1 SGHAT and CDR2 FQNNGV.